This is a list of T cell receptor beta chains from one sample in a study of blood T cell repertoires in COVID-19. Data came from immunoSEQ multiplex PCR; TCRdb stores just in-frame clones and leaves some out. The data contain about 170,000 clones, 82% of them singletons. The specimen was peripheral blood. These receptor sequences come from a woman aged 70 to 79 with acute or convalescent COVID-19. Both conserved end residues are part of each CDR3. A D gene is named only where the DNA matches it firmly. Rows give clone size only sometimes, using once, few, many, or a class for an expanded clone.

J gene: TRBJ1-5
V gene: TRBV30
clone size: few
D gene: .
CDR3 DNA: TGTGCCTGGAGTGAACTCAGCGGGGATCAGCCCCAGCATTTT
CDR3 protein: CAWSELSGDQPQHF

J gene: TRBJ1-2
V gene: TRBV2
clone size: .
D gene: .
CDR3 DNA: TGTGCCAGCAGTGACAGGGTTACAAGCTATGGCTACACCTTC
CDR3 protein: CASSDRVTSYGYTF

J gene: TRBJ2-7
V gene: TRBV28
clone size: .
D gene: TRBD2
CDR3 DNA: TGTGCCAGCTGGGGGGGCTCCTACGAGCAGTACTTC
CDR3 protein: CASWGGSYEQYF

J gene: TRBJ2-3
V gene: TRBV7-3
clone size: .
D gene: .
CDR3 DNA: TGTGCCAGCAGCTTAAAGGGGGCAGATACGCAGTATTTT
CDR3 protein: CASSLKGADTQYF

J gene: TRBJ2-1
V gene: TRBV5-4
clone size: few
D gene: TRBD2
CDR3 DNA: TGTGCCAGCAGCTCAGCGGGAGGGGGATATGAGCAGTTCTTC
CDR3 protein: CASSSAGGGYEQFF

J gene: TRBJ2-3
V gene: TRBV6-6
clone size: .
D gene: .
CDR3 DNA: TGTGCCAGCAGCCTTTTTAGCGGAAACGCCGTCCCGAACCAATTGGCGAATACGCAGTATTTT
CDR3 protein: CASSLFSGNAVPNQLANTQYF

J gene: TRBJ1-2
V gene: TRBV5-1
clone size: .
D gene: .
CDR3 DNA: TGCGCCAGCAGCTTTCAGTCAGGGGAGGGCTACACCTTC
CDR3 protein: CASSFQSGEGYTF

J gene: TRBJ2-1
V gene: TRBV21-1
clone size: .
D gene: .
CDR3 DNA: TGTGCCAGCAAAGGGGAGCGGGGGGGTAATGAGCAGTTCTTC
CDR3 protein: CASKGERGGNEQFF

J gene: TRBJ1-5
V gene: TRBV28
clone size: .
D gene: .
CDR3 DNA: TGTGCCAGCAGTTTCTCAGGGGCCGGTCAGCCCCAGCATTTT
CDR3 protein: CASSFSGAGQPQHF

J gene: TRBJ2-7
V gene: TRBV4-1
clone size: .
D gene: TRBD2
CDR3 DNA: TGCGCCAGCAGCCCTGGACTAGCGGGAGGCTACGAGCAGTACTTC
CDR3 protein: CASSPGLAGGYEQYF

J gene: TRBJ2-5
V gene: TRBV5-1
clone size: .
D gene: .
CDR3 DNA: TGCGCCAGCAGCTTGATCTTGCGGGAGACCCAGTACTTC
CDR3 protein: CASSLILRETQYF